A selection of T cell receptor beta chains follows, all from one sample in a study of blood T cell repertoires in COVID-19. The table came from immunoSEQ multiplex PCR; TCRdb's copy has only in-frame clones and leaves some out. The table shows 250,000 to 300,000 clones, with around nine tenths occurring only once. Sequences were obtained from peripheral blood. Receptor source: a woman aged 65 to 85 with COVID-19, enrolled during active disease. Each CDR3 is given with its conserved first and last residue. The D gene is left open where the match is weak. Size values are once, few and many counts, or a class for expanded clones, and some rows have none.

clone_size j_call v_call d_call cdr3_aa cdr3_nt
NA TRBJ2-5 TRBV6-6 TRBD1 CASSSGQGYAETQYF TGTGCCAGCAGTTCAGGACAGGGGTACGCGGAGACCCAGTACTTC
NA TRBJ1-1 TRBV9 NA CASSVAGRGSEAFF TGTGCCAGCAGCGTAGCAGGAAGGGGCTCTGAAGCTTTCTTT
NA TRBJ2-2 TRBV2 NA CASSGTGLRAGELFF TGTGCCAGCAGCGGTACAGGGCTGAGGGCCGGGGAGCTGTTTTTT
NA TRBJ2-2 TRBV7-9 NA CAIRWAAQSPGELFF TGTGCCATAAGATGGGCAGCCCAATCCCCCGGGGAGCTGTTTTTT
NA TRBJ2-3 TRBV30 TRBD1 CAWSQNQGADTQYF TGTGCCTGGAGTCAAAATCAGGGGGCAGATACGCAGTATTTT
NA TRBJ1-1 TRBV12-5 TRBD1 CASGRGQDTEAFF TGTGCTAGTGGTCGGGGACAGGACACTGAAGCTTTCTTT
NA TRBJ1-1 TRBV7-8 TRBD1 CASSPRGQSLFF TGTGCCAGCAGCCCCCGGGGACAGAGCCTTTTCTTT
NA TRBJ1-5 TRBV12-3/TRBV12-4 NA CASSYNVGPQHF TGTGCCAGCAGTTATAATGTCGGGCCCCAGCATTTT
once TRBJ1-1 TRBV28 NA CASSQRGGGNTEAFF TGTGCCAGCAGCCAGAGAGGGGGTGGGAACACTGAAGCTTTCTTT
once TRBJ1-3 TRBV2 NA CASRQGTGNTIYF TGTGCCAGCAGACAGGGAACGGGAAACACCATATATTTT
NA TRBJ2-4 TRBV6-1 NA CASSEFGRKNIQYF TGTGCCAGCAGTGAATTCGGGAGAAAAAACATTCAGTACTTC
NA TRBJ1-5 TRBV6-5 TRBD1 CASSSLGQGNQPQHF TGTGCCAGCAGTTCACTAGGACAGGGTAATCAGCCCCAGCATTTT
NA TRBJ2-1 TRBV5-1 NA CASSSRGSSYNEQFF TGCGCCAGCAGCTCCCGGGGGAGCTCCTACAATGAGCAGTTCTTC
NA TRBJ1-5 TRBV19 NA CASSPTTGLNQPQHF TGTGCCAGTAGCCCCACCACAGGTCTCAATCAGCCCCAGCATTTT
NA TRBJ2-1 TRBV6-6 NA CASSRESKQFF TGTGCCAGCAGCCGCGAATCGAAGCAGTTCTTC
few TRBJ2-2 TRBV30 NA CAYLPGTENTGELFF TGTGCCTATCTTCCCGGGACTGAGAACACCGGGGAGCTGTTTTTT
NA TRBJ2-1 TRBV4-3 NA CASSQDLAGHNEQFF TGCGCCAGCAGCCAAGATCTAGCAGGTCACAATGAGCAGTTCTTC
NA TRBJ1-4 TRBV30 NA CAWSVAGRGGREKLFF TGTGCCTGGAGTGTGGCAGGGAGGGGCGGGAGAGAAAAACTGTTTTTT
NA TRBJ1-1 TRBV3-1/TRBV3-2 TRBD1 CASRPRYGTDLGRTEAFF TGTGCCAGCAGGCCGCGCTACGGGACAGATTTAGGTCGTACTGAAGCTTTCTTT
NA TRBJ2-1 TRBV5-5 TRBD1 CASSPERTGTGKDEQFF TGTGCCAGCAGTCCTGAGCGCACCGGGACAGGGAAGGATGAGCAGTTCTTC
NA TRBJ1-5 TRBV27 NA CASSLRSNQPQHF TGTGCCAGCTCCCTCCGGAGCAATCAGCCCCAGCATTTT
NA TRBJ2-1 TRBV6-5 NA CASDRTDYNEQFF TGTGCCAGTGACCGGACAGATTACAATGAGCAGTTCTTC
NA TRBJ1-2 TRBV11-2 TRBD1 CASSRRQGPTSNYGYTF TGTGCCAGCAGCCGTCGACAGGGTCCCACATCTAACTATGGCTACACCTTC
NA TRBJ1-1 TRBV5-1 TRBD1 CASSNRDRVEAFF TGCGCCAGCAGCAACCGGGACAGGGTTGAAGCTTTCTTT
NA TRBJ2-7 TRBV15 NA CATSRVRELGEQYF TGTGCCACCAGCAGAGTACGGGAGCTAGGCGAGCAGTACTTC
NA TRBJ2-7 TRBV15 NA CATSKIRSYEQYF TGTGCCACCAGTAAGATCAGGTCCTACGAGCAGTACTTC
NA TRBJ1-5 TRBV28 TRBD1 CASRTGYQPQHF TGTGCCAGCAGGACAGGGTATCAGCCCCAGCATTTT
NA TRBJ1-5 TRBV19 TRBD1 CASTRQGLSNQPQHF TGTGCCAGTACCCGACAGGGCCTTAGCAATCAGCCCCAGCATTTT
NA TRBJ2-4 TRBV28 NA CASSQLRFQYF TGTGCCAGCAGCCAACTTCGGTTTCAGTACTTC
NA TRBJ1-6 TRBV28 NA CASSPLWGGGNSPLHF TGTGCCAGCAGTCCATTGTGGGGGGGTGGTAATTCACCCCTCCACTTT
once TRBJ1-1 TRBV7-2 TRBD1 CASSLAVAGGTEAFF TGTGCCAGCAGCTTAGCGGTGGCAGGGGGCACTGAAGCTTTCTTT
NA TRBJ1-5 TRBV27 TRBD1 CASSQDRVNQPQHF TGTGCCAGCAGTCAGGACAGGGTAAATCAGCCCCAGCATTTT
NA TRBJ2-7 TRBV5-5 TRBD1 CASSLAGQGSFYEQYF TGTGCCAGCAGCTTGGCCGGACAGGGTTCTTTCTACGAGCAGTACTTC
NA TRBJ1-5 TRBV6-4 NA CASSGEENQPQHF TGTGCCAGCAGCGGGGAGGAGAATCAGCCCCAGCATTTT
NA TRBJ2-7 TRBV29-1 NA CSVRRRAGAYEQYF TGCAGCGTTCGAAGGAGGGCAGGAGCCTACGAGCAGTACTTC
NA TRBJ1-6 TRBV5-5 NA CASSFLTGSSYNSPLHF TGTGCCAGCAGCTTTCTCACAGGAAGCTCCTATAATTCACCCCTCCACTTT
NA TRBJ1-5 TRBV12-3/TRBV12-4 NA CASSGAGGQPQHF TGTGCCAGCAGTGGTGCGGGGGGGCAGCCCCAGCATTTT
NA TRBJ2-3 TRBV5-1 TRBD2 CASSHRLAGEEDTQYF TGCGCCAGCAGCCACAGACTAGCGGGAGAGGAAGATACGCAGTATTTT
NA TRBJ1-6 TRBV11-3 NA CASSLNYETRFNSPLHF TGTGCCAGCAGCTTAAATTACGAGACACGGTTCAATTCACCCCTCCACTTT
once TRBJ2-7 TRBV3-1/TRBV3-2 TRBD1 CASSPVRQGIFDEQYF TGTGCCAGCAGCCCAGTAAGACAGGGGATTTTCGACGAGCAGTACTTC
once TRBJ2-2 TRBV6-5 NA CASSQGSTGELFF TGTGCCAGCAGTCAGGGTTCCACCGGGGAGCTGTTTTTT
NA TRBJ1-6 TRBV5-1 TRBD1 CASSLGGQGRNSPLHF TGCGCCAGCAGCTTGGGCGGACAGGGACGTAATTCACCCCTCCACTTT
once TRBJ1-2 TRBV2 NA CASSERQGDGYGYTF TGTGCCAGCAGTGAAAGGCAGGGCGACGGCTATGGCTACACCTTC
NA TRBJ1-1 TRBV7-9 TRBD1 CASSPARQGLATFF TGTGCCAGCAGCCCCGCTAGACAGGGCCTGGCAACTTTCTTT
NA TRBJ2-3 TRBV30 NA CAWSVHFDTQYF TGTGCCTGGAGTGTTCATTTCGATACGCAGTATTTT
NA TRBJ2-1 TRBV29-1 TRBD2 CSVEDRASGRLNEQFF TGCAGCGTTGAAGATCGGGCTAGCGGGAGGCTCAATGAGCAGTTCTTC
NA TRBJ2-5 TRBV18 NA CASSHPDRKETQYF TGTGCCAGCTCACACCCGGACAGAAAGGAGACCCAGTACTTC
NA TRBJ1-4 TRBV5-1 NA CASSGGGSTNEKLFF TGCGCCAGCAGCGGGGGAGGCAGTACTAATGAAAAACTGTTTTTT
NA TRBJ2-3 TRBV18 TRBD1 CASSPPGQGSDTQYF TGTGCCAGCTCACCACCGGGACAGGGATCAGATACGCAGTATTTT
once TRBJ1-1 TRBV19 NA CASTSGGRMNTEAFF TGTGCCAGTACATCGGGGGGCCGCATGAACACTGAAGCTTTCTTT
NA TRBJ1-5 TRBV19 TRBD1 CATDRSSRTNQPQHF TGTGCCACGGACAGGAGCTCTCGTACCAATCAGCCCCAGCATTTT
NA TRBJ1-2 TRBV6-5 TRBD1 CAAQAGQGLGYTF TGTGCCGCCCAAGCGGGACAGGGGCTTGGCTACACCTTC
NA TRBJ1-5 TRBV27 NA CASSSSPNQPQHF TGTGCCAGCAGTTCCAGTCCAAATCAGCCCCAGCATTTT
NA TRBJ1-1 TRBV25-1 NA CARLGREDTEAFF TGTGCTCGATTAGGGAGGGAGGACACTGAAGCTTTCTTT